Given below is one T cell receptor beta chain in context. Its target is unknown. The junction had 13 bases not matched to a gene; V was cut back by 7 bases and J by 9 bases. Germline loops: CDR1 MDHEN, CDR2 SYDVKM. The CDR3 runs to 14 residues. This entry belongs to a study of shared clonotypes between healthy human individuals. Whole-study context: A donor's plate count was three for CD4 naive and three for CD4 memory; CD8 naive had two and CD8 memory one. Study-wide results and limits: It was only blood that was sampled, and tissue repertoires likely differ.

Template for every sorted-subset replicate PCR totaled about 200 ng DNA, roughly 30,000 T cell genomes. Authors' methods: Without quality scores, immunoSEQ junctional reads could not be filtered like full-length reads. Assay: immunoSEQ multiplex PCR; the TCRdb copy retains only in-frame clones and omits some. That table supplies the V and J calls and clone size; D and trimming were determined from the DNA. Among 1.6 million or so clones listed, roughly 96% were seen once. The chain links TRBV28 to TRBJ2-7; 9 bases are a match to TRBD2. The receptor was isolated from a man aged 30 to 39 in good health. The sample was naive CD4+ T cells sorted from blood. Stated subset: CD45RA+ positively selected. The CDR3 sequence: CASTGLAGPLVQYF. In DNA, the CDR3 is TGTGCCAGCACGGGGCTAGCGGGACCCCTCGTGCAGTACTTC.